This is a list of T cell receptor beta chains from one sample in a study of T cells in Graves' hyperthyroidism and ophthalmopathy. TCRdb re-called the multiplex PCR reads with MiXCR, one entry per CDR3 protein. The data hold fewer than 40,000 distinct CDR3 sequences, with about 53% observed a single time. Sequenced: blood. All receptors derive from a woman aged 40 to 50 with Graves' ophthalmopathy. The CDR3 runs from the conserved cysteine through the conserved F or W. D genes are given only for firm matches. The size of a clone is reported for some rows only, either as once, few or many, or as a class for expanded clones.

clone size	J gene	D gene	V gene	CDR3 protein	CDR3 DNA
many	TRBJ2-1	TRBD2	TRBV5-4	CASSWGLAGRNNEQFF	TGTGCCAGCAGCTGGGGGCTAGCGGGGAGGAACAATGAGCAGTTCTTC
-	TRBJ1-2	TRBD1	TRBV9	CASSPWDSNYGYTF	TGTGCCAGCAGCCCCTGGGACAGTAACTATGGCTACACCTTC
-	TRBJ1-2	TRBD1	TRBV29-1	CSAGQGAVGYTF	TGCAGCGCAGGACAGGGGGCGGTTGGCTACACCTTC
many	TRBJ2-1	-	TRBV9	CASSVVGGSYNEQFF	TGTGCCAGCAGCGTAGTGGGGGGTTCCTACAATGAGCAGTTCTTC
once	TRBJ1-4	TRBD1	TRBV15	CATSSRDREEKLFF	TGTGCCACCAGCTCCCGGGACAGGGAAGAAAAACTGTTTTTT
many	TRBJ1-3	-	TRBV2	CASGGAAGGNTIYF	TGTGCCAGCGGGGGGGCCGCCGGTGGAAACACCATATATTTT
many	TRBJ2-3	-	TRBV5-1	CASSRDGATDTQYF	TGCGCCAGCAGCCGAGATGGGGCCACAGATACGCAGTATTTT
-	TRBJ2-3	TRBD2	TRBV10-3	CAIMAGGPTDTQYF	TGTGCCATCATGGCGGGAGGGCCCACAGATACGCAGTATTTT
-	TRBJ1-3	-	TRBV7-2	CASSLAQGPGNTIYF	TGTGCCAGCAGCTTGGCGCAGGGCCCTGGAAACACCATATATTTT
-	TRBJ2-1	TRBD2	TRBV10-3	CASSLPIGGAGNNEQFF	TGTGCCAGCAGTTTACCGATCGGGGGGGCGGGTAACAATGAGCAGTTCTTC
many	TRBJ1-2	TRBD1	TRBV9	CASSGMDRGNYGYTF	TGTGCCAGCAGCGGGATGGACAGGGGAAACTATGGCTACACCTTC
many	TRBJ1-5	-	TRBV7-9	CASSLSGLNQPQHF	TGTGCCAGCAGCTTAAGCGGATTGAATCAGCCCCAGCATTTT
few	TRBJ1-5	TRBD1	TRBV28	CASSSGTGVRQPQHF	TGTGCCAGCAGTTCCGGGACAGGGGTCCGTCAGCCCCAGCATTTT
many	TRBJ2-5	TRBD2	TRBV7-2	CASSLTSGQETQYF	TGTGCCAGCAGTCTGACTAGCGGGCAAGAGACCCAGTACTTC
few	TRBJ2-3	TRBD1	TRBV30	CASGTGGTDTQYF	TGTGCATCCGGGACAGGGGGCACAGATACGCAGTATTTT
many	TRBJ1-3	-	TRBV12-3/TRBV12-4	CASTPPGRPTSGNTIYF	TGTGCCAGCACTCCGCCCGGGAGACCCACGTCTGGAAACACCATATATTTT